This T cell receptor beta chain was retrieved from a study of cytomegalovirus exposure and HLA in healthy donors. Regarding the study as a whole: In a later analysis, at a false discovery rate of 0.05, approximately 18,000 TCR beta sequences were associated with HLA alleles. Certain indistinguishable V segments, among them TRBV6-2 and TRBV6-3, were excluded. Later on, a genetic analysis was performed. It linked a missense variant in DCLRE1C with V- and J-gene trimming of TCR beta.

For this clone: Its antigen is unidentified.

PCR primers comprised 60 Vbeta and 13 Jbeta primers. Authors' methods: Later, an analysis found tens of millions of unique TCR beta chains, and 8.5 million to 12 million of these were shared. The repertoire was sequenced with immunoSEQ multiplex PCR; TCRdb's copy has only in-frame clones and lacks some. The DNA gave D and trimming, while V, J and clone size come from that table. The repertoire consists of roughly 180,000 clones, with 84% occurring once and the leading ten covering 0.26%. CDR3 length equals 16 residues. Trimming left V 4 bases short and J 3 bases short, with 16 bases between. Germline CDR1 reads MGHRA; CDR2 reads YSYEKL.

This receptor was identified in a boy aged 5-17 years in good health and CMV-seronegative. The specimen sequenced was PBMCs. The chain couples TRBV4-1 to TRBJ1-5; D is uncertain. The CDR3 region is CASSLDPGGVNQPQHF. The CDR3 nucleotides are TGCGCCAGCAGCCTCGACCCTGGCGGGGTCAATCAGCCCCAGCATTTT.